The rows below give T cell receptor beta chains drawn from one sample of a study of T cells in Graves' hyperthyroidism and ophthalmopathy. From the multiplex PCR reads, TCRdb called clonotypes with MiXCR, one entry per CDR3 protein. The sample yields approximately 500,000 distinct CDR3 sequences, more than 45% seen once. Material for sequencing was peripheral blood or thyroid tissue (not recorded which). The receptors stem from a woman in her late teens or twenties with Graves' hyperthyroidism. Each CDR3 is given without its conserved first and last residue.

>TRBJ1-2|TRBV9
ASSGDRGLDGYT
>TRBJ1-5|TRBV2
ASSDLVWDSNQPQH
>TRBJ1-5|TRBV19
ASSIIPGRHQPQH
>TRBJ2-7|TRBV7-9
ASSVDGSTYEQY
>TRBJ2-7|TRBV20-1
SARGRITNYGYEQY
>TRBJ1-2|TRBV15
ATSTWTGGDGYT
>TRBJ1-2|TRBV5-6
ASSPGTSTLLGVYT
>TRBJ2-3|TRBV15
ALAAGEADTQY
>TRBJ2-3|TRBV15
ATSRGRGGDTDTQY
>TRBJ1-1|TRBV20-1
SARVLRDTEAF
>TRBJ2-5|TRBV7-9
ASSLGGGQPQY
>TRBJ1-6|TRBV7-2
ASSLGRESPLH
>NA|TRBV2
ASSEWEVAEQF
>TRBJ1-1|TRBV12-3/TRBV12-4
ASSYRVFSEAF
>TRBJ2-6|TRBV7-2
ASSRGHNSGANVLT
>TRBJ2-5|TRBV9
ASSVDLGFQETQY
>TRBJ1-5|TRBV20-1
SAKQGADQPQH
>TRBJ1-1|TRBV19
ASSMLCGQGSSEAL
>TRBJ2-5|TRBV7-2
ASSQVGLAGYDGETQY
>TRBJ1-2|TRBV15
ATSREGTSIYGYT
>TRBJ1-1|TRBV29-1
SVEDEGGVVTEAF
>TRBJ2-5|TRBV20-1
SASSHAASYQETQY
>TRBJ1-4|TRBV2
ASSEVGSPAGEKLF
>TRBJ2-3|TRBV20-1
SALRGAADTQY
>TRBJ2-3|TRBV7-6
ASSPSLAGAITDTQY
>TRBJ2-2|TRBV29-1
SVEDRREADELF
>TRBJ1-1|TRBV5-8
ASSLAPLVNTEAF
>TRBJ2-7|TRBV7-9
ASSSPGEQC
>TRBJ2-7|TRBV5-5
ASSVQGSSYEQY
>TRBJ2-7|TRBV19
ASSIGQGVPYEQY
>TRBJ1-3|TRBV7-6
ASSSSGASSGNTIY
>TRBJ1-6|TRBV7-6
ASSSGQGGIAGSPLH
>TRBJ1-1|TRBV9
ASSGDRGRVGAF
>TRBJ2-5|TRBV11-1
ASSLAPGQALPQETQY
>TRBJ2-7|TRBV7-9
ASSLTHAGENEQY
>NA|TRBV7-2
ASSSGAFATDTQY
>NA|TRBV20-1
SAMSAGDADTQY
>TRBJ2-2|TRBV7-7
ASSNPGTGGSGELF
>TRBJ1-2|TRBV5-8
ASSSQGRANYGYT
>TRBJ2-3|TRBV2
ASKDQPSDTQY
>TRBJ1-1|TRBV7-2
ASSLLAGEAF
>TRBJ2-3|TRBV11-2
ASSPLTRGTDTQY
>TRBJ2-6|TRBV15
ATSGQGNSGANVLT
>TRBJ1-2|TRBV24-1
ATSGTGLGYT
>TRBJ2-3|TRBV7-8
ASSFRKNRDTQY
>TRBJ1-4|TRBV18
ASSPRDTATNEKLF
>TRBJ1-1|TRBV29-1
SPSGDSTEAF
>TRBJ2-2|TRBV20-1
SASPRRSTGELF